The T cell receptor (beta chain) described here comes from a study of blood T cells in healthy people across ages. Together with a sample-barcoded 5' primer, a J-beta primer mix was included in a second PCR lasting about 7 to 11 cycles. From the 5' RACE reads, TCRdb called clonotypes with MiXCR, one entry per CDR3 protein. This table holds around 1,000,000 distinct CDR3 sequences, less than 25% found once. Germline CDR1 and CDR2: KGHDR and SFDVKD. The germline V and J ends were trimmed by 5 bases and 6 bases, with 13 bases remaining between them. The CDR3 totals 13 residues. Regarding this clonotype: The antigen remains undetermined.

Healthy Caucasian individuals from Russia aged about 6 to 90 were enrolled as donors. General observations from the study: From one million sequenced T cells, diversity estimates were lower bounds.

This sample also belongs to another study, concerning T cells of mothers and their children.

Sample: blood. The gene calls are TRBV24-1 and TRBJ2-7; no clear D. This clonotype was obtained from a girl aged 2-10 years in good health. CDR3 protein: CATSGQYGLEQYF. CDR3 DNA: TGTGCCACCAGTGGTCAGTACGGGCTCGAGCAGTACTTC.